This T cell receptor (beta chain) is drawn from a study of chemoradiotherapy in HPV16-positive cancers. Across the study: Candidate HPV-specific clones and shared TCR motifs came from a couple of HPV16-positive patients. Whole-study findings and limits: Functional assays defining HPV-specific T cells used only a couple of HPV16-positive patients. In HPV16-positive patients, HPV-responsive T-cell expansion tracked better recurrence-free survival. Candidate HPV-specific clones and E7-related TCR motifs grew in tumor during treatment.

On this clone: Its specificity is unknown.

The method was immunoSEQ multiplex PCR; TCRdb's version includes in-frame clones alone and lacks a portion of them. The sample lists approximately 15,000 clones, 65% to 80% seen once, with approximately 9.6% in the top ten. Germline V gene sequence: CDR1 MNHEY, CDR2 SVGAGI. There are 15 residues in the CDR3. V lost 6 bases and J lost 6; bases outside the gene matches: 6. The clonotype originates from a human donor with HPV-associated anogenital cancer. The J gene is TRBJ2-2, the V gene TRBV6-5, with 11 bases aligning to TRBD1. The sample here was taken from a patient who underwent chemoradiotherapy. CDR3 protein: CASSPGTGGSGELFF. CDR3 nucleotides: TGTGCCAGCAGCCCCGGGACAGGGGGTTCCGGGGAGCTGTTTTTT.